Each of the 27 T cell receptor beta chains below was sequenced from the same sample in a study of T-cell memory formation after mild COVID-19 (dated by TCRdb to the early 2020s). Preparation of the library involved 5' RACE. The run used an Illumina NovaSeq 6000. TCRdb took the public reads, trimmed them with fastp at Q25, ran MiXCR for clone calling and kept in-frame beta chains. CDR3 protein duplicates are merged, each entry listing the most common genes and DNA. The sample data list over 300,000 distinct CDR3 sequences, and around a fifth of these were observed just once. The ten largest make up roughly 21% of the sample. The specimen sequenced was PBMCs or a T cell subset sorted from them (not recorded which). The receptors here all came from a man aged 18 to 29 who had mild COVID-19 (a few samples of this study predate the infection). The sample titles of this study are shuffled in the database, so cell type and time point are left out; the donor was told from shared clones.

The chain carries TRBV7-2 and TRBJ1-2, with TRBD1 as a possible D gene (5 bases). This CDR3 region has 13 residues. Germline V gene lookup returns CDR1 SGHTA and CDR2 FQGNSA. The V gene lost 5 bases and the J gene lost 8 bases, with 15 bases spanning the gap. CDR3 nucleotide sequence: TGTGCCAGCAGCGGTCAGGCAAGGGGAGGCTACACCTTC. This translates into CASSGQARGGYTF.

This clonotype was counted a few times. The chain links TRBV6-2 or TRBV6-3 to TRBJ1-2, with TRBD1 as a possible D gene (5 bases). CDR1 and CDR2 (germline): MNHEY, SVGEGT. There are 14 residues in the CDR3. V shed 8 bases and J shed 2 bases, with 15 bases lying between them. The CDR3 DNA sequence: TGTGCCAGCGTAATAGGACACTTAAACTATGGCTACACCTTC. It specifies CASVIGHLNYGYTF.

The chain employs TRBV7-8 and TRBJ2-5; D not resolved. CDR3 length: 15 amino acids. Germline CDR1 reads SGHVS; CDR2 reads FQNEAQ. Trimming shortened V by 1 base and J by 2 bases, and 11 bases separated the two germline ends. The CDR3: CASSLVSAVQETQYF. CDR3 nucleotides: TGTGCCAGCAGCTTAGTGAGTGCAGTTCAAGAGACCCAGTACTTC.

The genes are TRBV24-1 and TRBJ2-3, with D possibly being TRBD1 (6 bases). The CDR3 is made up of 15 amino acids. Trimming shortened V by 4 bases and J by 6 bases, and 16 bases separated the two germline ends. Germline lookup yields CDR1 KGHDR and CDR2 SFDVKD. CDR3 in DNA: TGTGCCACCAGTGACTCCGGGACAAAGTGGGATACGCAGTATTTT. This codes for CATSDSGTKWDTQYF.

V gene TRBV4-3 combines with J gene TRBJ2-3, with D possibly being TRBD1 or TRBD2 (6 bases each). Looked up from germline, CDR1 is LGHNA and CDR2 is YSLEER. CDR3 length: 16 amino acids. Deletions cut 1 base from V and 1 base from J, with 12 bases between. The CDR3 coding sequence is TGCGCCAGCAGCCAAGGACGGGGGCGCCGCACAGATACGCAGTATTTT. The encoded protein is CASSQGRGRRTDTQYF.

This CDR3 is CASSSDSYTQYF. The CDR3 DNA reads as TGTGCCAGCAGCTCTGACTCCTATACGCAGTATTTT. J is TRBJ2-3 and V is TRBV7-2, with D unclear. V was cut by 4 bases and J by 7 bases, with 9 bases left in between. Germline CDR1 SGHTA, CDR2 FQGNSA. There are 12 residues in the CDR3. The full variable domain, its missing parts supplied by reference TRBV7-2 and TRBJ2-3, is GAGVSQSPSNKVTEKGKDVELRCDPISGHTALYWYRQSLGQGLEFLIYFQGNSAPDKSGLPSDRFSAERTGGSVSTLTIQRTQQEDSAVYLCASSSDSYTQYFGPGTRLTVL.

This clonotype was recorded at least ten times. The rearrangement uses TRBV12-3 or TRBV12-4 and TRBJ1-5, with a tentative D call TRBD1 (6 bases). V lost 4 bases to trimming and J lost 1 base, with 14 bases between them. This CDR3 is built from 16 residues. CDR3 in amino acids: CASSSQGRESNQPQHF. The CDR3 DNA reads TGTGCCAGCAGTTCCCAGGGGAGGGAGAGCAATCAGCCCCAGCATTTT.

The sample holds a few counts of this clonotype. The CDR3 DNA reads TGTGCCACCGCCGACGGTACCACGGCTTTCTTT. Its translation is CATADGTTAFF. J is TRBJ1-1 and V is TRBV24-1; D not certain. The CDR3 has 11 amino acids. Per the germline V gene, CDR1 is KGHDR and CDR2 is SFDVKD. V was cut by 9 bases and J by 11 bases, with 15 bases left in between.

Only a few counts were recorded for this clonotype. The rearrangement links TRBV5-1 to TRBJ2-5, with TRBD1 matching 11 bases. V lost 7 bases, J lost 4 bases, and 3 bases stayed unmatched. Germline V gene data show CDR1 as SGHRS and CDR2 as YFSETQ. The CDR3 covers 13 residues. This CDR3 is CASLGQGAETQYF. The DNA of the CDR3 is TGCGCCAGCTTAGGACAGGGGGCAGAGACCCAGTACTTC.

This chain joins TRBV7-2 and TRBJ2-7; D call uncertain. V was shortened by 1 base and J by 6 bases, with 10 bases between the two germline ends. Germline loops: CDR1 SGHTA, CDR2 FQGNSA. CDR3 length: 13 amino acids. CDR3 residues: CASSLGVPPEQYV. The CDR3 DNA follows: TGTGCCAGCAGCTTAGGGGTGCCTCCCGAGCAGTACGTC.

To note about this clonotype: A much larger clone is a single base away; this may be a read error. The chain employs TRBV12-3 or TRBV12-4 and TRBJ2-3, with D hard to call. Trimming left V 3 bases short and J 4 bases short, with 5 bases between. The CDR3 contains 12 residues. The CDR3 DNA follows: TGTGCCAGCAGTTTTATTTCAGATACGCAGTATTTT. Translating gives CASSFISDTQYF.

The chain employs TRBV12-3 or TRBV12-4 and TRBJ1-4; the D is unclear. The CDR3 consists of 17 residues. The V gene lost 4 bases and the J gene lost 3 bases, with 18 bases spanning the gap. The CDR3 here is CASSWRQLSLPNEKLFF. CDR3 nucleotide sequence: TGTGCCAGCAGTTGGCGACAACTATCGCTCCCTAATGAAAAACTGTTTTTT.

The chain combines TRBV12-3 or TRBV12-4 with TRBJ1-5; D remains unclear. The CDR3 has 14 residues. Trimming pared 1 base from V and 7 bases from J, leaving 11 bases between. CDR3 nucleotides: TGTGCCAGCAGTTTAGTCCCTGCGAGCCAGCCCCAGCATTTT. It translates to CASSLVPASQPQHF.

This rearrangement joins TRBV7-9 to TRBJ2-4, with TRBD2 identical over 11 bases. Germline CDR1 reads SEHNR; CDR2 reads FQNEAQ (reference sequence). The V segment lost 5 bases and the J segment 4 bases; nucleotides outside the gene matches: 7. CDR3 size: 16 residues. CDR3 sequence reads: CASSRVTSGVKNIQYF. The CDR3 DNA is TGTGCCAGCAGCCGAGTGACTAGCGGGGTAAAAAACATTCAGTACTTC. Drawing the rest from reference TRBV7-9 and TRBJ2-4, the complete variable domain is DTGVSQNPRHKITKRGQNVTFRCDPISEHNRLYWYRQTLGQGPEFLTYFQNEAQLEKSRLLSDRFSAERPKGSFSTLEIQRTEQGDSAMYLCASSRVTSGVKNIQYFGAGTRLSVL.

This chain uses TRBV7-3 with TRBJ2-7; D is possibly TRBD1 (6 bases). V lost 6 bases and J lost 3, with 21 bases in between. Germline V lookup: CDR1 SGHTA, CDR2 FQGTGA. The CDR3 sequence is 16 residues long. In nucleotides, the CDR3 is TGTGCCAGCAGTCCGGGACACCCCATGGGGATCTACGAGCAGTACTTC. The encoded protein is CASSPGHPMGIYEQYF.

The genes are TRBV5-6 and TRBJ2-7; D gene ambiguous. The CDR3 contains 16 residues. CDR1 is SGHDT, CDR2 YYEEEE, per germline. Trimming stripped 0 bases from V and 3 bases from J, with 16 bases between. The CDR3 DNA reads TGTGCCAGCAGCTTGGAGTTAGGGCAGGACCGCTACGAGCAGTACTTC. Translated: CASSLELGQDRYEQYF.

This clonotype was detected a few times. The chain uses TRBV3-1 and TRBJ1-1, with TRBD1 matching 8 bases. The ends lost 3 bases at V and 1 base at J; junction bases unmatched: 4. CDR3 length equals 15 residues. Germline V CDR1 and CDR2: LGHDT, YNNKEL (reference sequence). CDR3 sequence (DNA): TGTGCCAGCAGCCAGGGACAGGAGGCGAACACTGAAGCTTTCTTT. Translation: CASSQGQEANTEAFF. Supplemented by reference TRBV3-1 and TRBJ1-1, the full variable domain reads DTAVSQTPKYLVTQMGNDKSIKCEQNLGHDTMYWYKQDSKKFLKIMFSYNNKELIINETVPNRFSPKSPDKAHLNLHINSLELGDSAVYFCASSQGQEANTEAFFGQGTRLTVV.

The chain joins TRBV9 to TRBJ2-2; no clear D. Germline-derived CDR1 and CDR2 are SGDLS and YYNGEE. The CDR3 is made up of 16 amino acids. The germline V and J ends were trimmed by 4 bases and 0 bases, with 13 bases remaining between them. The chain's CDR3 is CASSPRRFANTGELFF. CDR3 bases: TGTGCCAGCAGCCCCCGGCGGTTTGCGAACACCGGGGAGCTGTTTTTT.

This clonotype was counted between two and nine times. CDR3 in amino acids: CASSQEAMDSPLHF. The CDR3 DNA sequence: TGCGCCAGCAGCCAAGAGGCGATGGATTCACCCCTCCACTTT. The chain employs TRBV4-3 and TRBJ1-6; D remains ambiguous. Germline V gene data show CDR1 as LGHNA and CDR2 as YSLEER. Trimming took 0 bases from V and 8 from J, leaving 8 bases between them. This CDR3 comprises 14 residues.

CDR3 in amino acids: CASSVGAGFYEQYF. The CDR3 DNA reads TGTGCCAGCAGCGTAGGAGCGGGGTTCTACGAGCAGTACTTC. The gene calls are TRBV9 and TRBJ2-7, with TRBD2 identical over 7 bases. CDR1 is SGDLS, CDR2 YYNGEE, per germline. The junction had 3 bases not matched to a gene; V was cut back by 0 bases and J by 3 bases. The CDR3 runs to 14 residues.

This clonotype was seen only a few times. The genes are TRBV5-4 and TRBJ1-2; 8 bases are a match to TRBD1. Trimming removed 0 bases from V and 11 bases from J; junction bases left unmatched: 9. The CDR3 is made up of 14 amino acids. Germline lookup yields CDR1 SGHNT and CDR2 YYREEE (reference sequence). The CDR3 coding sequence is TGTGCCAGCAGCTTGGACAGGGGGACTTCTTTGTACACCTTC. Protein product: CASSLDRGTSLYTF.

The chain couples TRBV6-2 or TRBV6-3 to TRBJ2-7; a possible D gene is TRBD2 (6 bases). V was cut by 6 bases and J by 2 bases, with 11 bases left in between. Germline values: CDR1 MNHEY, CDR2 SVGEGT. The CDR3 is made up of 13 amino acids. The DNA of the CDR3 is TGTGCCAGCAGCCTGTCGGGAGCCTACGAGCAGTACTTC. It translates to CASSLSGAYEQYF.

The chain has TRBV7-6 and TRBJ1-1; no clear D. This CDR3 has 13 residues. The germline gives CDR1 SGHVS, CDR2 FNYEAQ. V dropped 5 bases and J dropped 5 bases, with 12 bases sitting between them. The chain's CDR3 is CASSPRTGTEAFF. The CDR3 DNA follows: TGTGCCAGCAGCCCCCGGACGGGGACTGAAGCTTTCTTT. Combining the CDR3 with reference TRBV7-6 and TRBJ1-1 gives the whole variable domain GAGVSQSPRYKVTKRGQDVALRCDPISGHVSLYWYRQALGQGPEFLTYFNYEAQQDKSGLPNDRFSAERPEGSISTLTIQRTEQRDSAMYRCASSPRTGTEAFFGQGTRLTVV.

This clonotype was observed a handful of times. This chain links TRBV10-3 with TRBJ2-3; 11 bases are shared with TRBD2. The CDR3 has 13 amino acids. Trimming cost V 6 bases and J 9 bases; bases outside gene matches: 5. The germline V gene has CDR1 ENHRY and CDR2 SYGVKD. DNA of the CDR3: TGTGCCATCAGCACGGGACTAGCGGTGACGCAGTATTTT. It yields the protein CAISTGLAVTQYF.

This clonotype came up many times. The chain uses TRBV27 and TRBJ2-4; D gene unclear. CDR1 is MNHEY and CDR2 is SMNVEV in the germline V gene (reference sequence). Trimming shortened V by 6 bases and J by 6 bases, and 15 bases separated the two germline ends. The CDR3 extends over 14 amino acids. CDR3 sequence: CASSYGPTPNIQYF. CDR3 DNA: TGTGCCAGCAGCTACGGACCGACGCCAAACATTCAGTACTTC.

In its sample, this clonotype was seen many times. This sequence joins TRBV24-1 and TRBJ2-1; a possible D gene is TRBD1 (6 bases). V was cut by 4 bases and J by 15 bases, with 15 bases left in between. Germline V gene sequence: CDR1 KGHDR, CDR2 SFDVKD. The length of the CDR3 is 12 residues. CDR3 coding DNA: TGTGCCACCAGTGAATTTACAGGGTCTTGGTTCTTC. Amino acids: CATSEFTGSWFF.

The V and J genes are TRBV10-3 and TRBJ1-4, with D possibly matching TRBD1 (6 bases). Germline CDR1 and CDR2: ENHRY and SYGVKD. Trimming took off 10 bases at V and 8 bases at J, with 20 bases between the two ends. There are 14 residues in the CDR3. For the CDR3, the DNA is TGTGCCACAATGAAGCCGGGGGCAGGGGAAAAACTGTTTTTT. Translation gives CATMKPGAGEKLFF.